This TCR beta chain was profiled in a study of shared clonotypes between healthy human individuals. Whole-study results and caveats: Sampling used blood alone; tissue repertoires probably differ. A handful of donors showed sharing of about 4.7% of naive CD4 clonotypes.

Germline CDR1 SGHVS, CDR2 FQNEAQ. V lost 5 bases and J lost 7, with 7 bases in between. This CDR3 has 11 amino acids. As concerns this clone: The antigen remains undetermined.

As defined, naive CD8 cells were CD45RO-negative and positively selected for CCR7, with terminally differentiated effector memory CD45RA+ cells excluded. Only in-frame clones appear in the TCRdb table, and some are missing; sequencing was by immunoSEQ multiplex PCR. The table shows fewer than 800,000 clones, with 92% occurring only once. The receptor comes from a man aged 25 to 45 in good health. The chain carries TRBV7-8 and TRBJ2-3; D gene uncertain. The sequencing input was naive CD8+ T cells sorted from blood. The CDR3 DNA reads TGTGCCAGCAGCCCCAGTAATACGCAGTATTTT. Residues: CASSPSNTQYF.